One and the same sample provided the 9 T cell receptor beta chains below, sequenced in a study of Tregs in tolerant kidney transplant recipients. Mixed chimerism was transient after nonmyeloablative marrow transplants from related graft donors. The assay was immunoSEQ multiplex PCR, and TCRdb's table has in-frame clones only and misses some. This sample has tens of thousands of clones, with roughly 86% found just once. Here the sequenced sample was CD4+ T cells from blood (PBMCs), taken 6 months after the transplant. Source of these receptors: a human patient who received a combined kidney and bone marrow transplant. Some of the T cells might come from the graft donor.

The V and J genes are TRBV10-3 and TRBJ2-3; 10 bases are shared with TRBD2. The CDR3 extends over 17 amino acids. V shed 2 bases and J 0 bases; nucleotides not matched to a gene: 5. Germline-derived CDR1 and CDR2 are ENHRY and SYGVKD. CDR3 nucleotide sequence: TGTGCCATCAGTGAGATGACTAGCGGGTCTAGCACAGATACGCAGTATTTT. This gives the protein CAISEMTSGSSTDTQYF.

A single count supports this clone. The chain has TRBV18 and TRBJ1-5; 7 bases map to TRBD1. Germline CDR1 and CDR2: KGHSH and LQKENI. V lost 2 bases, J lost 4 bases, and 8 bases stayed unmatched. This CDR3 has 16 residues. The CDR3 sequence is CASSPGGTAINQPQHF. CDR3 nucleotides: TGTGCCAGCTCACCAGGGGGGACAGCGATAAATCAGCCCCAGCATTTT.

As to this clone: This specimen includes other DNA sequences encoding the same CDR3. V is TRBV5-1 and J is TRBJ1-6; no clear D. The CDR3 is made up of 17 amino acids. Trimming stripped 0 bases from V and 0 bases from J, with 10 bases between. The germline gives CDR1 SGHRS, CDR2 YFSETQ. The CDR3 protein is CASSLELGSSYNSPLHF. Written as DNA, the CDR3 is TGCGCCAGCAGCTTGGAACTAGGGAGCTCCTATAATTCACCCCTCCACTTT.

This clone showed up just once. The CDR3 protein is CAISLLGTGWNEQFF. DNA for the CDR3: TGTGCCATCAGCCTCCTTGGGACAGGGTGGAATGAGCAGTTCTTC. The chain combines TRBV10-3 with TRBJ2-1, with 9 bases lining up with TRBD1. This CDR3 is built from 15 residues. Losses at the gene ends were 6 bases for V and 7 bases for J; bases not matched to a gene: 10. Germline CDR1 and CDR2: ENHRY and SYGVKD.

This rearrangement joins TRBV28 to TRBJ2-3; D is unclear. Germline assignment: CDR1 MDHEN and CDR2 SYDVKM. The CDR3 totals 14 residues. Trimming pared 2 bases from V and 2 bases from J, leaving 8 bases between. The CDR3: CASSLVSPTDTQYF. The CDR3 coding sequence is TGTGCCAGCAGTTTAGTTAGTCCCACAGATACGCAGTATTTT.

DNA for the CDR3: TGTGCCAGCAGGTATAGCGGGCTGGGCACAGATACGCAGTATTTT. It is translated as CASRYSGLGTDTQYF. The chain couples TRBV6-1 to TRBJ2-3; 7 bases line up with TRBD2. The CDR3 runs 15 residues. V was clipped by 6 bases and J by 1 base; unmatched bases: 7. The germline V gene encodes CDR1 MNHNS and CDR2 SASEGT.

V gene TRBV10-2 combines with J gene TRBJ1-2; 7 bases match TRBD1. This CDR3 has 13 residues. The V and J ends lost 5 bases and 2 bases, in that order; junction bases with no gene match: 2. Germline V CDR1 and CDR2: WSHSY, SAAADI. The CDR3 DNA is TGCGCCAGCAGTCCACAGGGGAACTATGGCTACACCTTC. This translates into CASSPQGNYGYTF.

V usage is TRBV5-8 and J usage is TRBJ2-5, with TRBD1 identical over 11 bases. Germline V gene data show CDR1 as SGHTS and CDR2 as YDEGEE. V shed 5 bases and J 4 bases; nucleotides not matched to a gene: 7. CDR3 length equals 15 residues. The CDR3 loop is CASRKEDRGRETQYF. The DNA of the CDR3 is TGTGCCAGCAGGAAAGAGGACAGGGGGCGAGAGACCCAGTACTTC. Using reference TRBV5-8 and TRBJ2-5 for the parts outside the CDR3, the full variable domain is EAGVTQSPTHLIKTRGQQATLRCSPISGHTSVYWYQQALGLGLQFLLWYDEGEERNRGNFPPRFSGRQFPNYSSELNVNALELEDSALYLCASRKEDRGRETQYFGPGTRLLVL.

The chain combines TRBV4-1 with TRBJ2-1; a possible D gene is TRBD2 (7 bases). CDR3 length: 17 amino acids. Germline-derived CDR1 and CDR2 are MGHRA and YSYEKL. V gave up 0 bases and J gave up 3 bases, with 15 bases separating them. The CDR3 sequence: CASSQERTGGNYNEQFF. CDR3 coding DNA: TGCGCCAGCAGCCAAGAGAGGACGGGGGGCAACTACAATGAGCAGTTCTTC.